This T cell receptor (beta chain) is from a study of blood T cells in healthy people across ages. As for the study in general: Per two T cells, about one barcoded beta molecule was captured through template switching.

A second about 6 to 11 cycle PCR used barcoded and J-beta primers. A minimum of 2.5 million CDR3-containing paired-end reads was obtained for each sample. One entry per CDR3 protein results from TCRdb running MiXCR on the 5' RACE reads. The table includes some 1.1 million distinct CDR3 sequences, roughly two fifths detected once. Whole-study findings and limits: Observed TCR beta diversity showed a strong correlation with the percentage of naive T cells as measured by flow cytometry.

Regarding this clonotype: The antigen is undetermined.

The CDR3 consists of 15 residues. Germline CDR1 DFQATT, CDR2 SNEGSKA (reference sequence). The V and J ends lost 4 bases and 3 bases respectively, with 16 bases between them. The source material was blood. The J gene is TRBJ1-5, the V gene TRBV20-1, with D possibly TRBD1 on 6 matching bases. The TCR comes from a man between 18 and 35 years old in good health. The CDR3 coding sequence is TGCAGTGCTACTACCGGCAGGGGTAACAATCAGCCCCAGCATTTT. This codes for CSATTGRGNNQPQHF.